The clone carrying this T cell receptor beta chain showed up many times. The antigen remains unidentified. RNA transcripts provided the source from which TCR beta CDR3 regions were amplified. An initial round of RT-PCR targeting the TCR CDR3 relied on the HTBI primer set. Each CDR3 protein gets one entry after TCRdb re-called the multiplex PCR reads with MiXCR. This sample has some 600,000 distinct CDR3 sequences, with approximately 15% found just once. The sample of blood was obtained at first hyperthyroidism diagnosis (before any ophthalmopathy symptoms). The CDR3 covers 13 residues. V was clipped by 5 bases and J by 5 bases, with 13 bases between them. The V gene's germline CDR1 is MDHEN and CDR2 SYDVKM. This sample is drawn from a study of T cells in Graves' hyperthyroidism and ophthalmopathy. Study-wide findings and caveats: Classification by a 13 V-J model distinguished ophthalmopathy from stable hyperthyroidism.

The chain recombines TRBV28 with TRBJ2-7; a possible D gene is TRBD1 (6 bases). Source material: blood. This TCR derives from a woman in her thirties with Graves' hyperthyroidism that later progressed to Graves' ophthalmopathy. The CDR3 DNA sequence: TGTGCCAGCAGTACAAACAGGGTCCACGAGCAGTACTTC. Its translation: CASSTNRVHEQYF.